Listed below are T cell receptor beta chains from one sample, sequenced in a study of blood T cell repertoires in COVID-19. Assay used: immunoSEQ multiplex PCR; TCRdb lists only in-frame clones, some missing. Among 150,000 or so clones listed, around 88% were seen once. Sequenced sample: peripheral blood. Receptors were obtained from a human donor in a cohort sampled during active COVID-19. The CDR3 runs from the conserved cysteine through the conserved F or W. A D gene is named only where the DNA matches it firmly. Expanded clones are given a class, and other clones once, few, many or no size at all.

CDR3aa: CASNDRGHGYTF; CDR3nt: TGTGCCAGCAACGACAGGGGGCATGGCTACACCTTC; v_gene: TRBV6-5; abundance: .; j_gene: TRBJ1-2; d_gene: TRBD1
CDR3aa: CASSPLAGVFSYNEQFF; CDR3nt: TGTGCCAGCTCACCACTAGCGGGAGTTTTCTCCTACAATGAGCAGTTCTTC; v_gene: TRBV18; abundance: .; j_gene: TRBJ2-1; d_gene: TRBD2
CDR3aa: CASSQPSGETQYF; CDR3nt: TGTGCCAGCAGCCAGCCCAGCGGGGAGACCCAGTACTTC; v_gene: TRBV3-1/TRBV3-2; abundance: .; j_gene: TRBJ2-5; d_gene: .
CDR3aa: CASSSRVGYTF; CDR3nt: TGTGCCAGCAGTAGCCGGGTTGGCTACACCTTC; v_gene: TRBV9; abundance: once; j_gene: TRBJ1-2; d_gene: .
CDR3aa: CAWSGPGTFWNTEAFF; CDR3nt: TGTGCCTGGAGTGGTCCCGGGACATTCTGGAACACTGAAGCTTTCTTT; v_gene: TRBV30; abundance: .; j_gene: TRBJ1-1; d_gene: .
CDR3aa: CASSQGPGDWQYF; CDR3nt: TGCGCCAGCAGCCAAGGCCCAGGGGATTGGCAGTACTTC; v_gene: TRBV4-1; abundance: .; j_gene: TRBJ2-7; d_gene: .
CDR3aa: CASSFSLAGGSRDEQFF; CDR3nt: TGTGCCAGCAGCTTCTCCCTGGCGGGCGGGTCGCGCGATGAGCAGTTCTTC; v_gene: TRBV7-9; abundance: .; j_gene: TRBJ2-1; d_gene: .
CDR3aa: CASSLSPTTQLFF; CDR3nt: TGTGCCAGCAGTTTATCTCCGACTACGCAGCTGTTTTTT; v_gene: TRBV27; abundance: once; j_gene: TRBJ2-2; d_gene: .
CDR3aa: CASNPKGGSYYEQYF; CDR3nt: TGTGCCAGCAATCCTAAAGGAGGTTCGTACTACGAGCAGTACTTC; v_gene: TRBV6-5; abundance: .; j_gene: TRBJ2-7; d_gene: .
CDR3aa: CASSSKGGFGEFNYGYTF; CDR3nt: TGTGCCAGCAGTTCTAAGGGTGGATTTGGGGAGTTTAACTATGGCTACACCTTC; v_gene: TRBV27; abundance: .; j_gene: TRBJ1-2; d_gene: .
CDR3aa: CASSPRPGLGGYNEQFF; CDR3nt: TGTGCCAGCAGCCCACGGCCGGGACTAGGGGGATACAATGAGCAGTTCTTC; v_gene: TRBV13; abundance: .; j_gene: TRBJ2-1; d_gene: TRBD2
CDR3aa: CAITHQPQHF; CDR3nt: TGTGCCATCACTCATCAGCCCCAGCATTTT; v_gene: TRBV24-1; abundance: .; j_gene: TRBJ1-5; d_gene: .
CDR3aa: CASSKIPPRYEQYF; CDR3nt: TGTGCCAGCAGCAAAATCCCTCCGCGCTACGAGCAGTACTTC; v_gene: TRBV21-1; abundance: .; j_gene: TRBJ2-7; d_gene: .
CDR3aa: CASSVGGQGEQYF; CDR3nt: TGTGCCAGCAGCGTAGGAGGCCAGGGGGAGCAGTACTTC; v_gene: TRBV9; abundance: .; j_gene: TRBJ2-7; d_gene: .
CDR3aa: CASSRDTQYEQYF; CDR3nt: TGTGCCAGCAGTCGGGACACACAATACGAGCAGTACTTC; v_gene: TRBV11-2; abundance: .; j_gene: TRBJ2-7; d_gene: .
CDR3aa: CASSQRVGLSNQPQHF; CDR3nt: TGTGCCAGCAGCCAAAGGGTTGGACTTAGCAATCAGCCCCAGCATTTT; v_gene: TRBV3-1/TRBV3-2; abundance: .; j_gene: TRBJ1-5; d_gene: .
CDR3aa: CASSSTSEGARNIQYF; CDR3nt: TGTGCCAGCAGCTCCACCTCCGAGGGAGCGAGAAACATTCAGTACTTC; v_gene: TRBV11-3; abundance: .; j_gene: TRBJ2-4; d_gene: .
CDR3aa: CAWSRQGGVNEQYF; CDR3nt: TGTGCCTGGAGTCGTCAGGGGGGAGTGAACGAGCAGTACTTC; v_gene: TRBV30; abundance: .; j_gene: TRBJ2-7; d_gene: .
CDR3aa: CASGLAGGHNEQFF; CDR3nt: TGTGCCAGTGGTCTAGCGGGAGGGCATAATGAGCAGTTCTTC; v_gene: TRBV7-2; abundance: once; j_gene: TRBJ2-1; d_gene: TRBD2
CDR3aa: CASSTIGTSGRQFF; CDR3nt: TGTGCCAGCAGTACGATCGGGACTAGCGGCAGGCAGTTCTTC; v_gene: TRBV2; abundance: .; j_gene: TRBJ2-1; d_gene: TRBD2
CDR3aa: CASIPGGPTEAFF; CDR3nt: TGTGCCAGCATTCCAGGGGGCCCCACTGAAGCTTTCTTT; v_gene: TRBV28; abundance: once; j_gene: TRBJ1-1; d_gene: TRBD1
CDR3aa: CASSLSGATSPGNTIYF; CDR3nt: TGTGCCAGCAGCCTTAGCGGGGCGACGAGCCCTGGAAACACCATATATTTT; v_gene: TRBV7-9; abundance: once; j_gene: TRBJ1-3; d_gene: .
CDR3aa: CASSDTGVDQPQHF; CDR3nt: TGTGCCAGCAGTGATACAGGGGTGGACCAGCCCCAGCATTTT; v_gene: TRBV28; abundance: .; j_gene: TRBJ1-5; d_gene: TRBD1
CDR3aa: CASSQQAAGGTEAFF; CDR3nt: TGCGCCAGCAGCCAACAAGCAGCGGGGGGGACTGAAGCTTTCTTT; v_gene: TRBV4-3; abundance: .; j_gene: TRBJ1-1; d_gene: .
CDR3aa: CASSPTGTGANVLTF; CDR3nt: TGTGCCAGCAGTCCTACAGGGACTGGGGCCAACGTCCTGACTTTC; v_gene: TRBV5-4; abundance: .; j_gene: TRBJ2-6; d_gene: .
CDR3aa: CASSKPRWLAGTGELFF; CDR3nt: TGTGCCAGCAGCAAACCCCGGTGGCTAGCGGGAACTGGGGAGCTGTTTTTT; v_gene: TRBV21-1; abundance: .; j_gene: TRBJ2-2; d_gene: .
CDR3aa: CASSPGAGAYGYTF; CDR3nt: TGTGCCAGCTCACCTGGCGCAGGGGCCTATGGCTACACCTTC; v_gene: TRBV18; abundance: .; j_gene: TRBJ1-2; d_gene: .
CDR3aa: CASKEDRGEQYF; CDR3nt: TGTGCCAGCAAGGAGGACAGGGGCGAGCAGTACTTC; v_gene: TRBV6-5; abundance: .; j_gene: TRBJ2-7; d_gene: TRBD1
CDR3aa: CAWTPRRVGSPYEQYF; CDR3nt: TGTGCCTGGACCCCCCGCAGGGTTGGCAGCCCCTACGAGCAGTACTTC; v_gene: TRBV30; abundance: .; j_gene: TRBJ2-7; d_gene: .
CDR3aa: CAWSQGTGVYNEQFF; CDR3nt: TGTGCCTGGAGCCAAGGGACAGGAGTCTACAATGAGCAGTTCTTC; v_gene: TRBV30; abundance: .; j_gene: TRBJ2-1; d_gene: TRBD1
CDR3aa: CASSVTAGATYEQYF; CDR3nt: TGTGCCAGCAGCGTGACAGCGGGCGCCACCTACGAGCAGTACTTC; v_gene: TRBV7-8; abundance: .; j_gene: TRBJ2-7; d_gene: .
CDR3aa: CASSPGLATDTQYF; CDR3nt: TGTGCCAGCAGCCCGGGACTAGCGACGGATACGCAGTATTTT; v_gene: TRBV2; abundance: .; j_gene: TRBJ2-3; d_gene: TRBD2
CDR3aa: CASSLDLGASPREQYF; CDR3nt: TGTGCCAGCAGCTTAGATTTGGGGGCATCACCCCGCGAGCAGTACTTC; v_gene: TRBV7-6; abundance: few; j_gene: TRBJ2-7; d_gene: .
CDR3aa: CASSLDRSSYEQYF; CDR3nt: TGCGCCAGCAGCCTCGACAGGAGCTCCTACGAGCAGTACTTC; v_gene: TRBV4-1; abundance: once; j_gene: TRBJ2-7; d_gene: .
CDR3aa: CASSASYEQYF; CDR3nt: TGTGCCAGCAGCGCTTCCTACGAGCAGTACTTC; v_gene: TRBV9; abundance: .; j_gene: TRBJ2-7; d_gene: .
CDR3aa: CAWSDETGVGEKLFF; CDR3nt: TGTGCCTGGAGTGACGAGACAGGGGTGGGCGAAAAACTGTTTTTT; v_gene: TRBV30; abundance: .; j_gene: TRBJ1-4; d_gene: TRBD1
CDR3aa: CASSPRTGPGEQYF; CDR3nt: TGTGCCAGCAGCCCCCGGACTGGTCCGGGCGAGCAGTACTTC; v_gene: TRBV7-6; abundance: once; j_gene: TRBJ2-7; d_gene: .
CDR3aa: CASSSLRLPKQGDYGYTF; CDR3nt: TGTGCCAGCAGTTCCTTAAGGTTACCAAAACAAGGGGACTATGGCTACACCTTC; v_gene: TRBV28; abundance: .; j_gene: TRBJ1-2; d_gene: .
CDR3aa: CASSQPGVSSYNEQFF; CDR3nt: TGCGCCAGCAGCCAACCAGGGGTCAGCTCCTACAATGAGCAGTTCTTC; v_gene: TRBV4-3; abundance: .; j_gene: TRBJ2-1; d_gene: .
CDR3aa: CASSPRLAINTGELFF; CDR3nt: TGTGCCAGCAGCCCGAGACTAGCTATCAACACCGGGGAGCTGTTTTTT; v_gene: TRBV11-2; abundance: .; j_gene: TRBJ2-2; d_gene: TRBD2